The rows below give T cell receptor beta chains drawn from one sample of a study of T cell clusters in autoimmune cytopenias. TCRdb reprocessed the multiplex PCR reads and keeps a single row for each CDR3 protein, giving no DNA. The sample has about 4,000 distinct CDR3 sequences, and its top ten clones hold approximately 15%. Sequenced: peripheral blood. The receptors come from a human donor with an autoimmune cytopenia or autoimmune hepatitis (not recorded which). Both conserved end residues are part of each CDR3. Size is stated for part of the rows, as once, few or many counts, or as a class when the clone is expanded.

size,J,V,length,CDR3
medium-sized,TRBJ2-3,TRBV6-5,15,CASSPRPGRTDTQYF
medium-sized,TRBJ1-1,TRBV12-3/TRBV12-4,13,CASNGVGNTEAFF
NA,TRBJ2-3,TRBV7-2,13,CASSSTEGLTQYF
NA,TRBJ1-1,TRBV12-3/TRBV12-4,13,CASSGGGSTEAFF
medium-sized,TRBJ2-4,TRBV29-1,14,CSVVPQGTWHIQYF
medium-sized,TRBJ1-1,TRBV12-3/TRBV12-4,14,CASEGPGPNTEAFF
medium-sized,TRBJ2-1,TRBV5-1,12,CASSWAGGEQFF
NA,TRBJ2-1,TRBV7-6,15,CASSLSGGPSNEQFF
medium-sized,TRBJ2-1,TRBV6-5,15,CASSSDRGGYNEQFF
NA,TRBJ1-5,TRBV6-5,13,CAIARETNQPQHF
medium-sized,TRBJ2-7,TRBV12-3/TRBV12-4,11,CASSYLYEQYF
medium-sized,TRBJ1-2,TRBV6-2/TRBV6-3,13,CASSWYTGYGYTF
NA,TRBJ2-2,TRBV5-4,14,CASSLASGTGELFF
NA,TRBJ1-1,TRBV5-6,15,CASSQRTGGNTEAFF
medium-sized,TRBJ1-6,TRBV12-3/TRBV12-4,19,CASSLWSRGGLAYNSPLHF
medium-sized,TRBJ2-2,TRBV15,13,CATGPPYTGELFF
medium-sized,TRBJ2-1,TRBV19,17,CASSITPDRTRNNEQFF
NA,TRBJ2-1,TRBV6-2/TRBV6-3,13,CASLRGGDNEQFF
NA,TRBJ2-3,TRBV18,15,CASSPGGPSTDTQYF
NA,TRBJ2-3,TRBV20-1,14,CSARLGTAPGTQYF
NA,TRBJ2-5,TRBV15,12,CATSRGKETQYF
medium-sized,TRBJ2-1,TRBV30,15,CAWSPLAGDHNEQFF
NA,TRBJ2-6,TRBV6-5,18,CASSLVGTGVSGANVLTF
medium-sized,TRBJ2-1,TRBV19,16,CASSISVWRRHNEQFF
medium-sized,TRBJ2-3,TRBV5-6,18,CASSLAGSGGAGTDTQYF
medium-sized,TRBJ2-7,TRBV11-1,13,CASSLDGVYEQYF
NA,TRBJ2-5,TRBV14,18,CASTGRTSGPPSRETQYF
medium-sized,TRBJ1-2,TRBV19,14,CASSRRTANYGYTF
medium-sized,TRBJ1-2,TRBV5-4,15,CASSLDQGQLYGYTF
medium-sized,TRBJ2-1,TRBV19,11,CASTGEIEQFF
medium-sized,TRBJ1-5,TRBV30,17,CAWSVLGALNSNQPQHF
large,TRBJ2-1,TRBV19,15,CASTTTPISYNEQFF
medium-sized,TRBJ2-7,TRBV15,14,CATSRGSRPYEQYF
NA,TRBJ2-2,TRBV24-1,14,CAPSFGGNTGELFF
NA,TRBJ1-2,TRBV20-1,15,CSAPVAWHTNYGYTF
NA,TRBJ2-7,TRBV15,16,CATSRDPPGQLNEQYF
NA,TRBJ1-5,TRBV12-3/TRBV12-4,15,CASSPGQVTRQPQHF
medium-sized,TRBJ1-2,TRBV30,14,CASGTGGLGYGYTF
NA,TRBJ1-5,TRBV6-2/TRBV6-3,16,CASSDRDTGAYQPQHF
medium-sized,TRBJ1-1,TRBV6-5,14,CASSSLVSTNEAFF
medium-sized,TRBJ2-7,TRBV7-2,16,CASSLGGTVSSYEQYF
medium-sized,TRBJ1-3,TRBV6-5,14,CASSSTGSGNTIYF
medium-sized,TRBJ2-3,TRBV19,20,CASSPMPPSGTGGQADTQYF
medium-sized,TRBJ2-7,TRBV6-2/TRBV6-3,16,CASSSGRGQGKIEQYF
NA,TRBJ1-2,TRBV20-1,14,CSAPPGQGVGGYTF
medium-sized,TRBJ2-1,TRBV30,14,CAWTRTGTYNEQFF
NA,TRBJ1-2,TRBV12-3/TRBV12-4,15,CASSRSGRDNYGYTF
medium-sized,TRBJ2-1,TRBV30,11,CAWDYFGEQFF
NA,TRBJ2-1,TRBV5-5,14,CASSLQTGHQEQFF
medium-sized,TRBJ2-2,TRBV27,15,CASSLASGRALELFF
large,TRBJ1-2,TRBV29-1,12,CSVGEDGYGYTF
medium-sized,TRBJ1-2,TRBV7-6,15,CASSLGQAGDYGYTF
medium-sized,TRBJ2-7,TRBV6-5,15,CASSKHAGQENEQYF
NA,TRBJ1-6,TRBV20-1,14,CSAETENPNSPLHF
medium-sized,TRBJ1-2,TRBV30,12,CAWSVSGLGYTF